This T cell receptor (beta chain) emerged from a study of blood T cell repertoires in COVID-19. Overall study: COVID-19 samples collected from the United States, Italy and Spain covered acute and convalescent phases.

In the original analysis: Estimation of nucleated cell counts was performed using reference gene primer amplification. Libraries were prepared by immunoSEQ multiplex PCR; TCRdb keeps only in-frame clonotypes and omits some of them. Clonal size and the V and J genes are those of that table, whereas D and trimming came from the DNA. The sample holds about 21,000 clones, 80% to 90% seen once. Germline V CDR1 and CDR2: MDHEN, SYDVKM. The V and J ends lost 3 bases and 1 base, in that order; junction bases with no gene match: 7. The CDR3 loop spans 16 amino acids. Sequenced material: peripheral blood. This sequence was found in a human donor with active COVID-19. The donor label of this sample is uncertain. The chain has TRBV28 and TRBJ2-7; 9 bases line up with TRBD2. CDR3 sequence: CASSFALAGLSYEQYF. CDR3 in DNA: TGTGCCAGCAGTTTCGCGCTAGCGGGATTATCCTACGAGCAGTACTTC.